This record concerns one T cell receptor (beta chain) sequence. After removal of 5 bases from V and 3 bases from J, the junction contained 4 bases not matched to a gene. The CDR3 consists of 14 residues. CDR1 is LNHDA, CDR2 SQIVND, per germline (reference sequence). The assay was immunoSEQ multiplex PCR, and TCRdb's table has in-frame clones only and misses some. Among about 160,000 clones listed, 70% to 90% were seen once. The data were taken from a study of cytomegalovirus exposure and HLA in healthy donors. Study as a whole: The approximately 120 validation repertoires were reported in a later analysis to have been generated on the same platform as the approximately 700 first-cohort repertoires.

V and J are TRBV19 and TRBJ2-7; the match to TRBD1 covers 10 bases. Specimen: PBMCs. This TCR derives from a man younger than 35 in good health and CMV-seronegative. CDR3 in amino acids: CASSSGTGVYEQYF. DNA of the CDR3: TGTGCCAGTAGTTCCGGGACAGGGGTCTACGAGCAGTACTTC.